This T cell receptor (beta chain) was captured by sequencing in a study of blood T cell repertoires in COVID-19. Across the whole study: The cDNA or gDNA used as material had been derived from T cells, B-cell-depleted T cells, or PBMCs.

The V and J ends lost 0 bases and 11 bases respectively, with 19 bases between them. The CDR3 loop spans 15 amino acids. CDR1 and CDR2 from the germline V gene are SGDLS and YYNGEE. Original methodology: Quantification of nucleated cells was approximated via reference gene primer amplification. Some clones are missing from TCRdb's copy, which holds only in-frame ones; the method was immunoSEQ multiplex PCR. D and trimming come from the DNA, and the V and J calls and clone size come from that table. The table lists around 140,000 clones, 85% to 90% of them singletons. Seattle enrolled patients during active infection and tracked them longitudinally.

The clonotype was recovered from a man aged 18-30 years with COVID-19, enrolled during active disease. V gene TRBV9 combines with J gene TRBJ2-3, with D hard to call. What was sequenced was peripheral blood. CDR3 amino acids: CASSVEITANFGQYF. Written as DNA, the CDR3 is TGTGCCAGCAGCGTAGAGATCACTGCCAATTTTGGGCAGTATTTT.